These 26 T cell receptor beta chains came from one sample sequenced in a study of beta chain features in type 1 diabetes. General observations from the study: In all four CD4+ subsets, TCRB CDR3 length was significantly, moderately reduced in type 1 diabetes.

The study reverse transcribed the entire isolated RNA, so it sequenced expressed TCRB transcripts. Here immunoSEQ multiplex PCR was the method, and the copy in TCRdb shows in-frame clones only, minus some. The data contain about 230,000 clones, approximately 16% of them singletons. For these receptors, no antigen is known. The sample taken for sequencing was naive CD4+ T cells from blood. These receptors originate from a young man with type 1 diabetes.

This clone came up a few times. This chain connects TRBV5-1 to TRBJ2-5, with 8 bases lining up with TRBD1. In germline, CDR1 is SGHRS, CDR2 YFSETQ. The junction had 3 bases not matched to a gene; V was cut back by 0 bases and J by 5 bases. The CDR3 loop spans 14 amino acids. CDR3 bases: TGCGCCAGCAGCTTGGGGACAGGGCGGGAGACCCAGTACTTC. The encoded protein is CASSLGTGRETQYF.

The V and J genes are TRBV10-3 and TRBJ2-5; 9 positions match TRBD1. The germline V gene has CDR1 ENHRY and CDR2 SYGVKD. J was trimmed by 5 bases and V by 3 bases; bases with no gene match: 7. The length of the CDR3 is 15 residues. The CDR3 sequence is CAISERTGVGETQYF. Written as DNA, the CDR3 is TGTGCCATCAGTGAACGGACAGGGGTTGGGGAGACCCAGTACTTC.

A remark on this clone: The sample has other DNA sequences that encode this CDR3 too. J is TRBJ1-1 and V is TRBV30, with no clear D. V was shortened by 0 bases and J by 0 bases, with 8 bases between the two germline ends. This CDR3 has 14 residues. Germline CDR1 is GTSNPN and CDR2 is SVGIG (reference sequence). CDR3 DNA: TGTGCCTGGAGTGTACAGCACCTGAACACTGAAGCTTTCTTT. Translated, it gives CAWSVQHLNTEAFF. Using reference TRBV30 and TRBJ1-1 for the parts outside the CDR3, the full variable domain is SQTIHQWPATLVQPVGSPLSLECTVEGTSNPNLYWYRQAAGRGLQLLFYSVGIGQISSEVPQNLSASRPQDRQFILSSKKLLLSDSGFYLCAWSVQHLNTEAFFGQGTRLTVV.

This clone appeared a few times. This chain connects TRBV7-9 to TRBJ1-1, with TRBD1 matching over 7 bases. This CDR3 has 15 residues. Germline CDR1 reads SEHNR; CDR2 reads FQNEAQ (reference sequence). The V gene end was trimmed by 4 bases and the J gene end by 1 base; junction bases not matched to a gene: 6. The CDR3 DNA reads as TGTGCCAGCAGCTCTAGAGGGGGCCCGAACACTGAAGCTTTCTTT. Its translation: CASSSRGGPNTEAFF. Using reference TRBV7-9 and TRBJ1-1 for the parts outside the CDR3, the full variable domain is DTGVSQNPRHKITKRGQNVTFRCDPISEHNRLYWYRQTLGQGPEFLTYFQNEAQLEKSRLLSDRFSAERPKGSFSTLEIQRTEQGDSAMYLCASSSRGGPNTEAFFGQGTRLTVV.

J is TRBJ2-5 and V is TRBV29-1, with a possible D match to TRBD2 (5 bases). With 7 bases removed from V and 2 bases from J, the gap between germline ends came to 11 bases. This CDR3 comprises 12 residues. CDR1 and CDR2 (germline): SQVTM, ANQGSEA. CDR3 DNA sequence: TGCAGCGGATCGCGGGTTCAAGAGACCCAGTACTTC. It is translated as CSGSRVQETQYF.

This clone appeared a few times. The chain combines TRBV29-1 with TRBJ1-3; D gene ambiguous. Germline lookup yields CDR1 SQVTM and CDR2 ANQGSEA. This CDR3 region has 14 residues. V lost 4 bases, J lost 0 bases, and 10 bases lay in between. CDR3 bases: TGCAGCGTTGCGGGTCTTTACTCTGGAAACACCATATATTTT. Protein product: CSVAGLYSGNTIYF.

The chain uses TRBV30 and TRBJ2-1; D assignment may be TRBD1 or TRBD2 (7 bases each). V shed 0 bases and J shed 4 bases, with 16 bases lying between them. CDR3 length equals 16 residues. Germline V gives CDR1 GTSNPN, CDR2 SVGIG (reference sequence). CDR3 nucleotide sequence: TGTGCCTGGAGTGTATCGGGCAGGGGGGGATACAATGAGCAGTTCTTC. Translating gives CAWSVSGRGGYNEQFF.

This chain links TRBV9 with TRBJ2-7; D unclear. This CDR3 region has 14 residues. Trimming pared 0 bases from V and 2 bases from J, leaving 9 bases between. The germline CDR1 and CDR2 sequences are SGDLS and YYNGEE. CDR3 amino acids: CASSVDPQPYEQYF. The CDR3 region has the DNA TGTGCCAGCAGCGTAGATCCACAGCCCTACGAGCAGTACTTC.

This chain connects TRBV29-1 to TRBJ1-4, with D possibly TRBD1 on 6 matching bases. V was shortened by 2 bases and J by 8 bases, with 15 bases between the two germline ends. This CDR3 region has 14 residues. CDR1 is SQVTM and CDR2 is ANQGSEA in the germline V gene. The CDR3 is CSVESQGPGEKLFF. The CDR3 region has the DNA TGCAGCGTTGAATCCCAGGGGCCAGGGGAAAAACTGTTTTTT.

This clone was detected only a few times. The chain couples TRBV7-2 to TRBJ1-4; D is unresolved. This CDR3 has 14 amino acids. With 4 bases removed from V and 7 bases from J, the gap between germline ends came to 13 bases. In germline, CDR1 is SGHTA, CDR2 FQGNSA. CDR3 in amino acids: CASSSRVNGEKLFF. CDR3 coding DNA: TGTGCCAGCAGCTCACGGGTAAACGGTGAAAAACTGTTTTTT. The full variable domain, with the rest looked up from reference TRBV7-2 and TRBJ1-4, is GAGVSQSPSNKVTEKGKDVELRCDPISGHTALYWYRQSLGQGLEFLIYFQGNSAPDKSGLPSDRFSAERTGGSVSTLTIQRTQQEDSAVYLCASSSRVNGEKLFFGSGTQLSVL.

The chain has TRBV11-2 and TRBJ2-7, with D possibly being TRBD2 (6 bases). This CDR3 has 16 residues. Trimming left V 4 bases short and J 3 bases short, with 19 bases between. Germline CDR1 SGHAT, CDR2 FQNNGV. As DNA, the CDR3 is TGTGCCAGCAGCTCGATAAAGCGGGTAACTCTCTACGAGCAGTACTTC. It translates to CASSSIKRVTLYEQYF.

The chain has TRBV13 and TRBJ2-7; TRBD1 matches at 7 bases. This CDR3 region has 15 residues. CDR1 PRHDT and CDR2 FYEKMQ come from the germline V gene (reference sequence). Trimming removed 1 base from V and 1 base from J; junction bases left unmatched: 4. For the CDR3, the DNA is TGTGCCAGCAGCTTAGCCCCGGGACAGTCCTACGAGCAGTACTTC. This gives the protein CASSLAPGQSYEQYF.

The chain employs TRBV7-9 and TRBJ2-3, with 8 bases lining up with TRBD2. CDR3 length: 14 amino acids. The J segment lost 5 bases and the V segment lost 5 bases, leaving 6 bases of the junction unmatched. Germline values: CDR1 SEHNR, CDR2 FQNEAQ (reference sequence). The CDR3: CASSPGLAGDTQYF. CDR3 coding DNA: TGTGCCAGCAGCCCCGGACTAGCAGGAGATACGCAGTATTTT.

This clone was seen a handful of times. The chain uses TRBV29-1 and TRBJ2-7, with D maybe TRBD2 (7 bases). The germline V gene has CDR1 SQVTM and CDR2 ANQGSEA. The CDR3 is 15 residues long. The germline V and J ends were trimmed by 2 bases and 4 bases, with 18 bases remaining between them. The CDR3 DNA is TGCAGCGTTGAAAGACGTCTACAGGGAGGGTACGAGCAGTACTTC. It encodes CSVERRLQGGYEQYF.

This clone was observed a handful of times. The chain has TRBV30 and TRBJ2-4; tentative D call: TRBD2 (6 bases). Germline CDR1 GTSNPN, CDR2 SVGIG (reference sequence). Trimming cost V 1 base and J 1 base, with 17 bases left between them. The CDR3 is 17 residues long. The chain's CDR3 is CAWSGSVPGRAKNIQYF. The CDR3, as DNA: TGTGCCTGGAGTGGTTCTGTACCTGGGAGGGCCAAAAACATTCAGTACTTC.

A few counts support this clone. CDR3: CASSQAGMYEQYF. The CDR3 DNA follows: TGCGCCAGCAGCCAAGCGGGAATGTACGAGCAGTACTTC. The chain uses TRBV4-1 and TRBJ2-7; possibly TRBD2 for D (5 bases). From germline, CDR1 is MGHRA and CDR2 YSYEKL. The CDR3 is 13 residues long. Trimming left V 1 base short and J 4 bases short, with 8 bases between.

This clone was counted between two and nine times. V gene TRBV7-2 combines with J gene TRBJ2-3, with D maybe TRBD2 (5 bases). With 5 bases removed from V and 1 base from J, the gap between germline ends came to 13 bases. Germline assignment: CDR1 SGHTA and CDR2 FQGNSA. The CDR3 has 15 amino acids. CDR3 amino acids: CASSAGLIRTDTQYF. As DNA, the CDR3 is TGTGCCAGCAGCGCCGGACTTATACGCACAGATACGCAGTATTTT.

This clone was observed a handful of times. The chain couples TRBV7-9 to TRBJ1-2; D remains unclear. Per the germline V gene, CDR1 is SEHNR and CDR2 is FQNEAQ (reference sequence). CDR3 length equals 14 residues. Trimming removed 5 bases at V and 6 bases at J, with 16 bases between. The CDR3 nucleotides are TGTGCCAGCAGCCCCAGCGGGTCGTTCAATGGCTACACCTTC. It codes for CASSPSGSFNGYTF.

The chain combines TRBV18 with TRBJ2-1; tentatively, D is TRBD2 (6 bases). Germline loops: CDR1 KGHSH, CDR2 LQKENI. Trimming took 4 bases from V and 0 from J, leaving 13 bases between them. CDR3 size: 16 residues. The CDR3: CASSLRTGVSYNEQFF. In nucleotides, the CDR3 is TGTGCCAGCTCACTCAGGACGGGGGTCTCCTACAATGAGCAGTTCTTC.

Remarks on this clone: Different DNA sequences within this sample yield the same CDR3. The chain couples TRBV7-2 to TRBJ1-2; D may be TRBD1 (6 bases). The CDR3 consists of 13 residues. V gave up 5 bases and J gave up 2 bases, with 9 bases separating them. Per the germline V gene, CDR1 is SGHTA and CDR2 is FQGNSA. The CDR3 sequence is CASSPDRNYGYTF. In DNA, the CDR3 is TGTGCCAGCAGCCCGGACAGAAACTATGGCTACACCTTC. Variable domain in full (rest from reference TRBV7-2 and TRBJ1-2): GAGVSQSPSNKVTEKGKDVELRCDPISGHTALYWYRQSLGQGLEFLIYFQGNSAPDKSGLPSDRFSAERTGGSVSTLTIQRTQQEDSAVYLCASSPDRNYGYTFGSGTRLTVV.

V and J are TRBV7-9 and TRBJ2-7, with D tentatively TRBD2 (6 bases). The CDR3 is 13 amino acids. Germline V gene lookup returns CDR1 SEHNR and CDR2 FQNEAQ (reference sequence). Trimming pared 4 bases from V and 3 bases from J, leaving 10 bases between. In DNA form, the CDR3 reads TGTGCCAGCAGCTCGGGACTTGTCTACGAGCAGTACTTC. Translation gives CASSSGLVYEQYF. The variable domain in full, with the rest retrieved from reference TRBV7-9 and TRBJ2-7, is DTGVSQNPRHKITKRGQNVTFRCDPISEHNRLYWYRQTLGQGPEFLTYFQNEAQLEKSRLLSDRFSAERPKGSFSTLEIQRTEQGDSAMYLCASSSGLVYEQYFGPGTRLTVT.

J is TRBJ2-5 and V is TRBV6-1, with 7 bases lining up with TRBD1. V was clipped by 6 bases and J by 2 bases; unmatched bases: 9. The CDR3 consists of 15 residues. Germline V gives CDR1 MNHNS, CDR2 SASEGT. This CDR3 is CASSLGQAAQETQYF. The CDR3 DNA reads as TGTGCCAGCAGCCTCGGACAGGCCGCTCAAGAGACCCAGTACTTC.

The CDR3 region is CASSQNGRADIQYF. CDR3 nucleotide sequence: TGTGCCAGCAGTCAGAATGGCAGGGCGGACATTCAGTACTTC. The chain is built from TRBV7-9 and TRBJ2-4, with a weak D call TRBD1 (5 bases). This CDR3 has 14 residues. Per germline, CDR1 SEHNR and CDR2 FQNEAQ (reference sequence). The V and J ends lost 6 bases and 8 bases respectively, with 17 bases between them.

The chain recombines TRBV7-9 with TRBJ1-1, with TRBD1 identical over 7 bases. CDR1 is SEHNR, CDR2 FQNEAQ, per germline (reference sequence). This CDR3 is 14 amino acids long. Losses at the gene ends were 1 base for V and 5 bases for J; bases not matched to a gene: 4. The CDR3 DNA reads TGTGCCAGCAGCTTAGAGGGGGCGCGGACTGAAGCTTTCTTT. Amino acid sequence: CASSLEGARTEAFF.

The sample holds a few counts of this clone. The CDR3 loop is CASSATGQGWAFF. The DNA of the CDR3 is TGTGCCAGCAGCGCTACTGGACAGGGATGGGCTTTCTTT. The gene calls are TRBV9 and TRBJ1-1; 8 nucleotides line up with TRBD1. Germline V gives CDR1 SGDLS, CDR2 YYNGEE. The CDR3 covers 13 residues. The J segment lost 11 bases and the V segment lost 3 bases, leaving 9 bases of the junction unmatched.

The rearrangement joins TRBV7-9 to TRBJ1-5, with 7 bases matching TRBD1. The CDR3 runs to 14 residues. V was pared by 5 bases and J by 4 bases, with 5 bases of the junction left unmatched. Per the germline V gene, CDR1 is SEHNR and CDR2 is FQNEAQ (reference sequence). The CDR3 DNA follows: TGTGCCAGCAGCCTTGGGACAGAGAATCAGCCCCAGCATTTT. Translation gives CASSLGTENQPQHF.